In its sample, the clone carrying this TCR beta chain was seen a few times. These data are taken from a study of blood T cells in healthy people across ages. This CDR3 is 16 amino acids long. V was trimmed by 8 bases and J by 7 bases, leaving 24 bases between them. From germline, CDR1 is MDHEN and CDR2 SYDVKM. Alongside a J-beta primer mix, a sample-barcoded 5' primer served in a second PCR lasting roughly 7 to 12 cycles. Every single cDNA molecule received a tag from a template-switch adaptor with 12 random nucleotides. TCRdb used MiXCR to reprocess the 5' RACE reads, holding one entry per CDR3 protein. The repertoire holds roughly 1.9 million distinct CDR3 sequences, with 30% to 40% as singletons. Isolated PBMCs totaled at least 6 million in each sample.

The specimen sequenced was blood. The chain uses TRBV28 and TRBJ2-1; D could derive from TRBD1 or TRBD2 (5 bases each). The sequence was collected from a human donor in good health. The CDR3 region is CASPSSKGDAWNEQFF. CDR3 DNA: TGTGCCAGCCCAAGCAGCAAAGGGGACGCCTGGAATGAGCAGTTCTTC.